The source of this TCR beta chain is a study of blood T cells in healthy people across ages. Alongside a J-beta primer mix, a sample-barcoded 5' primer served in a second PCR lasting roughly 6 to 12 cycles. Each CDR3 protein is one row after TCRdb ran MiXCR on the 5' RACE reads. The data hold 1.5 million to 2 million distinct CDR3 sequences, with under 30% observed a single time. Sequencing was carried out using blood. The TCR was taken from a woman aged 30 to 39 in good health.

The CDR3 here is CASSLESGVGYEQYF. CDR3 bases: TGTGCCAGCAGCTTAGAGAGCGGGGTAGGCTACGAGCAGTACTTC. V usage is TRBV7-2 and J usage is TRBJ2-7; TRBD2 aligns across 7 bases. Germline CDR1 and CDR2: SGHTA and FQGNSA. This CDR3 has 15 residues. V lost 1 base and J lost 3; bases outside the gene matches: 6.